The TCR beta chain described here comes from a study of cytomegalovirus exposure and HLA in healthy donors. Study-wide results and caveats: Cytomegalovirus status, reportedly, was diagnosed with high specificity and sensitivity by the classifier.

The PCR contained 60 Vbeta and 13 Jbeta primers. The repertoire was sequenced with immunoSEQ multiplex PCR; TCRdb's copy has only in-frame clones and lacks some. The table records about 160,000 clones, 75% to 80% of them present only once. This CDR3 spans 15 amino acids. Trimming left V 5 bases short and J 4 bases short, with 18 bases between. Germline V lookup: CDR1 MNHEY, CDR2 SVGAGI. With respect to this clone: What it binds is unknown.

The origin of this receptor is a woman in her thirties or forties in good health and CMV-seropositive. The sequenced sample consisted of PBMCs. The chain joins TRBV6-5 to TRBJ2-7; D may be TRBD2 (6 bases). CDR3 DNA: TGTGCCAGCAGTGGCAATTTCGGGAGTTCGTACGAGCAGTACTTC. It codes for CASSGNFGSSYEQYF.